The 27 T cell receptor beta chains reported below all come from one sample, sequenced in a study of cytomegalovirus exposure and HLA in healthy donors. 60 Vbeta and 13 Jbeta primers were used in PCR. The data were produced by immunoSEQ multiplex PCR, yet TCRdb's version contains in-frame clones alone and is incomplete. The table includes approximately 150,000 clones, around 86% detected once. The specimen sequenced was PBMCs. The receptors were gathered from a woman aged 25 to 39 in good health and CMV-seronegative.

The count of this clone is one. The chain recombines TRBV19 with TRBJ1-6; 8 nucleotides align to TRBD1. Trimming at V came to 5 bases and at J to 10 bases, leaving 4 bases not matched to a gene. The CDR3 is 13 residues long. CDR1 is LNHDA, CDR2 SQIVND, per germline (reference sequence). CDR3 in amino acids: CASSLTGESPLHF. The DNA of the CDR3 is TGTGCCAGTAGTTTGACAGGGGAGTCACCCCTCCACTTT.

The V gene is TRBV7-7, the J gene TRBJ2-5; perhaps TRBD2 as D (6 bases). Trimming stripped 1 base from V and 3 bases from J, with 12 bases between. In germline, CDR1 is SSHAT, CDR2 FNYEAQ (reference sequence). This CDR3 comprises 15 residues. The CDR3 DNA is TGTGCCAGCAGCTTAGTGGGGGGAGTAGAAGAGACCCAGTACTTC. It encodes CASSLVGGVEETQYF.

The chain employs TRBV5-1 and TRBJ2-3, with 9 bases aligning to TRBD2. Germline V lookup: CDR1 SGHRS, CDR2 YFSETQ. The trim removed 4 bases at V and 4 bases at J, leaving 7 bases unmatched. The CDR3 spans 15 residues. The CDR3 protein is CASSLIGLAPDTQYF. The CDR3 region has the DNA TGCGCCAGCAGCCTAATAGGACTAGCGCCAGATACGCAGTATTTT.

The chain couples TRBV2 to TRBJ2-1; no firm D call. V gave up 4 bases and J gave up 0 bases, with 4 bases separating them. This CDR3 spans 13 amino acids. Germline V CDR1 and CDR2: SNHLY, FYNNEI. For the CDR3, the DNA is TGTGCCAGCAGTGCCTCCTCCTACAATGAGCAGTTCTTC. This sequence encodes CASSASSYNEQFF.

The CDR3 nucleotides are TGCGCCAGCAGCGCGGGACTAGCGGGAGGGCCCTCGGGCGGGGAGCTGTTTTTT. This translates into CASSAGLAGGPSGGELFF. J is TRBJ2-2 and V is TRBV4-1; 16 nucleotides match TRBD2. The junction had 10 bases not matched to a gene; V was cut back by 5 bases and J by 7 bases. CDR3 length: 18 amino acids. In germline, CDR1 is MGHRA, CDR2 YSYEKL.

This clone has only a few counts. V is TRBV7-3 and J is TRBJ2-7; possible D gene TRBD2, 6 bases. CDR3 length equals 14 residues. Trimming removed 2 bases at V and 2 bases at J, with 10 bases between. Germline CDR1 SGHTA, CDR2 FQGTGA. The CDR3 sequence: CASSLGSGAYEQYF. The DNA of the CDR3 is TGTGCCAGCAGCTTAGGATCGGGGGCCTACGAGCAGTACTTC. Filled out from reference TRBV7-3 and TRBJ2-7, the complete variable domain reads GAGVSQTPSNKVTEKGKYVELRCDPISGHTALYWYRQSLGQGPEFLIYFQGTGAADDSGLPNDRFFAVRPEGSVSTLKIQRTERGDSAVYLCASSLGSGAYEQYFGPGTRLTVT.

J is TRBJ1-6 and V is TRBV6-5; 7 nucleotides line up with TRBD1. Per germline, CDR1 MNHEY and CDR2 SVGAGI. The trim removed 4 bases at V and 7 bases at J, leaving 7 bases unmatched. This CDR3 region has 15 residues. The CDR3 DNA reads TGTGCCAGCAGTTTGACAGGGAATGAGAATTCACCCCTCCACTTT. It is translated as CASSLTGNENSPLHF.

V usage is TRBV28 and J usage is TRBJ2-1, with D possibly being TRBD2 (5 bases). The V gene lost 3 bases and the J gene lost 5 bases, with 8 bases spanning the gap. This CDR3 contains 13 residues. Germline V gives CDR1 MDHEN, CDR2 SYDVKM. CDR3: CASSFRGNNEQFF. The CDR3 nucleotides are TGTGCCAGCAGTTTCCGGGGTAACAATGAGCAGTTCTTC.

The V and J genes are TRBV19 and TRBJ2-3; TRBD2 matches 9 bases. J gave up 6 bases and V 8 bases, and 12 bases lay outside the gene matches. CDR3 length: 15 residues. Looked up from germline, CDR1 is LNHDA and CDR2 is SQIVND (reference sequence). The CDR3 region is CASAAGGRAKDTQYF. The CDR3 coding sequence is TGTGCCAGTGCGGCGGGCGGGAGGGCAAAGGATACGCAGTATTTT.

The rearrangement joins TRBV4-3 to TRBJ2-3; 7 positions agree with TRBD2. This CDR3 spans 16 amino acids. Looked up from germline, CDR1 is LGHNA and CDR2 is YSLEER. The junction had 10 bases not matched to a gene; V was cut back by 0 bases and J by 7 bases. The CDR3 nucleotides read TGCGCCAGCAGCCAAGACGGGACCGCGGGGGTAAATACGCAGTATTTT. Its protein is CASSQDGTAGVNTQYF.

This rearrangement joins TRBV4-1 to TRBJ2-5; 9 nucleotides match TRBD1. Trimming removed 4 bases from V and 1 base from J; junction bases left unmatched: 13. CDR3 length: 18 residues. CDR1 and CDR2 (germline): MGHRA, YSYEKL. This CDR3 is CASSPPQGAPVVQETQYF. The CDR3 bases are TGCGCCAGCAGCCCCCCACAGGGGGCTCCGGTCGTCCAAGAGACCCAGTACTTC.

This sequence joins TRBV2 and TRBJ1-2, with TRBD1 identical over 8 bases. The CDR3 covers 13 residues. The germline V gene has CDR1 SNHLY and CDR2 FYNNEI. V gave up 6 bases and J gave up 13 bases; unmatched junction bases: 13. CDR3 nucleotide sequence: TGTGCCAGCAGACGGCAGGGGGCAAGTGTCTGCACCTTC. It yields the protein CASRRQGASVCTF.

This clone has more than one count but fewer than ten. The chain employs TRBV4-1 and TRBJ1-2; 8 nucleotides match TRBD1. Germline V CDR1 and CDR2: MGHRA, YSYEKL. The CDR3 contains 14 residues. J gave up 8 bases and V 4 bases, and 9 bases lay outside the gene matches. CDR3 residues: CASSPLDRAKGYTF. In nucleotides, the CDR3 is TGCGCCAGCAGCCCTTTGGACAGGGCAAAGGGCTACACCTTC.

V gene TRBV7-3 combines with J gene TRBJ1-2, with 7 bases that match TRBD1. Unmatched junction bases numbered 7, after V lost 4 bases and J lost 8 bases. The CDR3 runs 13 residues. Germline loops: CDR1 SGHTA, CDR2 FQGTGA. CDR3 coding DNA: TGTGCCAGCAGCTACCTAGGGGGCGCGGGCTACACCTTC. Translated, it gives CASSYLGGAGYTF.

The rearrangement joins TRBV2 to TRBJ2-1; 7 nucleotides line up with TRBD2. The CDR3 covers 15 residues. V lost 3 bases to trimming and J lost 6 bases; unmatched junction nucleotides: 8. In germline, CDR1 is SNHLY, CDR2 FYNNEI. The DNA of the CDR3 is TGTGCCAGCAGTGATTGGGGGAGGGGACCCAATGAGCAGTTCTTC. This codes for CASSDWGRGPNEQFF.

The CDR3 DNA sequence: TGTGCCAGCAGCTTACGCGGGGGTACTGGGGATGAGCAGTTCTTC. It specifies CASSLRGGTGDEQFF. The V and J genes are TRBV7-9 and TRBJ2-1; TRBD2 matches 7 bases. Germline V CDR1 and CDR2: SEHNR, FQNEAQ (reference sequence). The ends lost 2 bases at V and 8 bases at J; junction bases unmatched: 9. CDR3 length equals 15 residues. Complete variable domain (other parts from reference TRBV7-9 and TRBJ2-1): DTGVSQNPRHKITKRGQNVTFRCDPISEHNRLYWYRQTLGQGPEFLTYFQNEAQLEKSRLLSDRFSAERPKGSFSTLEIQRTEQGDSAMYLCASSLRGGTGDEQFFGPGTRLTVL.

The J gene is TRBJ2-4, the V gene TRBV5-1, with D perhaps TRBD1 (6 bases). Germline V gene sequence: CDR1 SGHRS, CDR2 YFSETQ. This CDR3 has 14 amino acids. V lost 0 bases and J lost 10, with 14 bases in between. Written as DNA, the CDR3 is TGCGCCAGCAGCTTGGAAGGGGACAACCCAATTCAGTACTTC. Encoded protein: CASSLEGDNPIQYF.

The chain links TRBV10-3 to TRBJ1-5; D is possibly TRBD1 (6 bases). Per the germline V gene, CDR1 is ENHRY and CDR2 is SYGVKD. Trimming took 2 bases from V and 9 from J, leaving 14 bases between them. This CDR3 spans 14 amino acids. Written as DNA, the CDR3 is TGTGCCATCAGTGAGCGAGAGGGGGAAGGGCCCCAGCATTTT. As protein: CAISEREGEGPQHF.

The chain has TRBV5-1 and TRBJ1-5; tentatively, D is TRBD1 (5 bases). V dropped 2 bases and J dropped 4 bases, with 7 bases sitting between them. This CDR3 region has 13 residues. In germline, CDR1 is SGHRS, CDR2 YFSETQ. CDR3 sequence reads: CASSFGGNQPQHF. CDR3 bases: TGCGCCAGCAGCTTCGGGGGTAATCAGCCCCAGCATTTT.

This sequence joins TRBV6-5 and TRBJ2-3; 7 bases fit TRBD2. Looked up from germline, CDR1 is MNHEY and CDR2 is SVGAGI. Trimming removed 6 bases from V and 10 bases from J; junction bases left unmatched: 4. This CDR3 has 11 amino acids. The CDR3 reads CASRGGDAQYF. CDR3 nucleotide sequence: TGTGCCAGCAGGGGGGGGGACGCGCAGTATTTT.

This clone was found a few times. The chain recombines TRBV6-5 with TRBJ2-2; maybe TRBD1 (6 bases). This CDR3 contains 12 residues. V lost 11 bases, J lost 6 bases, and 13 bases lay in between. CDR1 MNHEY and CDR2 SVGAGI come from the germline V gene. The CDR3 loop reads CAAHRVPGELFF. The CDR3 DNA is TGTGCCGCACACAGGGTACCCGGGGAGCTGTTTTTT.

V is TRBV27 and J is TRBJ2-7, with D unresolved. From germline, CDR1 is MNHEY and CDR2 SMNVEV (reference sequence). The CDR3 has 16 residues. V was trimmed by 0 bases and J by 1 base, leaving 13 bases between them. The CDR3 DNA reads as TGTGCCAGCAGTTTATCCCTCCCGGAGCGATCCTACGAGCAGTACTTC. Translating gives CASSLSLPERSYEQYF.

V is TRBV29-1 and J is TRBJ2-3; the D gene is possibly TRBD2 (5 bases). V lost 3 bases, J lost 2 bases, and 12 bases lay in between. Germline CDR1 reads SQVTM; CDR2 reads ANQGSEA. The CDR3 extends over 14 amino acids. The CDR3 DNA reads TGCAGCGTTGAGGTTACGGGGTCCACAGATACGCAGTATTTT. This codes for CSVEVTGSTDTQYF.

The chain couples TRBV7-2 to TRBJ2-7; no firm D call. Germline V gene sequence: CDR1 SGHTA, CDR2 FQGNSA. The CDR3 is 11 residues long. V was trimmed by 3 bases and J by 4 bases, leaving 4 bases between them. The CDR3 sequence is CASSFLYEQYF. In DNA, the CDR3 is TGTGCCAGCAGCTTCCTATACGAGCAGTACTTC.

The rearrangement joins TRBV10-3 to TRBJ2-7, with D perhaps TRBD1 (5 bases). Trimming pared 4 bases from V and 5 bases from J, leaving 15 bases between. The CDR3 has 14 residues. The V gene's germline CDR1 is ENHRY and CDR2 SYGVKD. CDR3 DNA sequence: TGTGCCATCAGTGCAGGGCCCTCAAAAGACGAGCAGTACTTC. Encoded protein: CAISAGPSKDEQYF.

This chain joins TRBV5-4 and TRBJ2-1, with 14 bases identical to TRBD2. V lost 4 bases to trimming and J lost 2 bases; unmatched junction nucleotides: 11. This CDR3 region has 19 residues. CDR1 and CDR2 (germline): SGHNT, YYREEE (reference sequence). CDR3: CASSITFGTSGGPYNEQFF. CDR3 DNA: TGTGCCAGCAGCATTACTTTCGGGACTAGCGGGGGCCCCTACAATGAGCAGTTCTTC.

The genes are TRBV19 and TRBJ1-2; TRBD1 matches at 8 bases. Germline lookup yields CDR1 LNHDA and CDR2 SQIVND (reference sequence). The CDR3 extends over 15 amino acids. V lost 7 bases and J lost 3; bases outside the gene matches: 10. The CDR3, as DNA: TGTGCCAGTAAGACAGGGGCGGGTCGGGACTATGGCTACACCTTC. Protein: CASKTGAGRDYGYTF.